The 15 T cell receptor beta chains reported below all come from one sample, sequenced in a study of CD8 T cells in Susac syndrome. RNA totalling roughly 0.45 to 1 ug underwent reverse transcription with random hexamers. In TCRdb, the immunoSEQ multiplex PCR reads were re-called with MiXCR into one record per CDR3 protein. The sample lists 200,000 or so distinct CDR3 sequences, about 95% occurring once. The sample consisted of CD4+ T cells from PBMCs. All receptors come from a human donor with multiple sclerosis.

The V gene is TRBV29-1, the J gene TRBJ2-4; D uncertain. Germline CDR1 and CDR2: SQVTM and ANQGSEA. V was cut by 4 bases and J by 0 bases, with 4 bases left in between. CDR3 length: 12 residues. CDR3 DNA sequence: TGCAGCGTTGGTGAAGCCAAAAACATTCAGTACTTC. Its translation is CSVGEAKNIQYF. Filled out from reference TRBV29-1 and TRBJ2-4, the complete variable domain reads SAVISQKPSRDICQRGTSLTIQCQVDSQVTMMFWYRQQPGQSLTLIATANQGSEATYESGFVIDKFPISRPNLTFSTLTVSNMSPEDSSIYLCSVGEAKNIQYFGAGTRLSVL.

Written as DNA, the CDR3 is TGTGCCACCAGTGATTTGGGGACCGGGGAGCTGTTTTTT. Protein: CATSDLGTGELFF. The V gene is TRBV24-1, the J gene TRBJ2-2, with D uncertain. Germline values: CDR1 KGHDR, CDR2 SFDVKD. CDR3 length: 13 amino acids. With 0 bases removed from V and 5 bases from J, the gap between germline ends came to 3 bases.

This clonotype appeared a single time. The rearrangement uses TRBV20-1 and TRBJ2-1; 9 bases agree with TRBD2. J gave up 9 bases and V 5 bases, and 8 bases lay outside the gene matches. CDR1 and CDR2 (germline): DFQATT, SNEGSKA (reference sequence). The CDR3 is made up of 13 amino acids. The CDR3 region is CSALTSGGGEQFF. As DNA, the CDR3 is TGCAGTGCTCTGACTAGCGGTGGCGGTGAGCAGTTCTTC.

Here the CDR3 reads CASGAGLYGYTF. CDR3 DNA: TGTGCCAGCGGCGCAGGACTGTATGGCTACACCTTC. V and J are TRBV2 and TRBJ1-2; D is uncertain. V lost 8 bases and J 5 bases, leaving 12 bases between the germline ends. Germline CDR1 reads SNHLY; CDR2 reads FYNNEI. This CDR3 spans 12 amino acids.

The V call is TRBV3-1, the J call TRBJ1-6; perhaps TRBD1 as D (5 bases). The germline V and J ends were trimmed by 2 bases and 7 bases, with 12 bases remaining between them. The CDR3 has 15 residues. Germline V CDR1 and CDR2: LGHDT, YNNKEL (reference sequence). This CDR3 is CASSQSPGANSPLHF. In DNA form, the CDR3 reads TGTGCCAGCAGCCAATCACCCGGGGCAAATTCACCCCTCCACTTT.

V gene TRBV2 combines with J gene TRBJ1-6; D unclear. The CDR3 loop spans 15 amino acids. Between the trimmed V and J ends, which lost 10 bases and 13 bases, there was a span of 26 bases. CDR1 and CDR2 (germline): SNHLY, FYNNEI. The CDR3 region has the DNA TGTGCCACCTCCGCTCTGGGGTATGGGGTGTTGCCCCTCCACTTT. It encodes CATSALGYGVLPLHF.

The rearrangement links TRBV24-1 to TRBJ1-5, with D uncertain. Per germline, CDR1 KGHDR and CDR2 SFDVKD. This CDR3 has 14 amino acids. The V and J ends lost 2 bases and 5 bases respectively, with 9 bases between them. CDR3 sequence (DNA): TGTGCCACCAGTGATTCCGGGAACTATCAGCCCCAGCATTTT. This codes for CATSDSGNYQPQHF.

The V gene is TRBV4-2, the J gene TRBJ1-5, with 12 positions matching TRBD1. V gave up 4 bases and J gave up 9 bases; unmatched junction bases: 4. The germline CDR1 and CDR2 sequences are LGHNA and YNFKEQ. The length of the CDR3 is 14 residues. CDR3 region: CASSPGTGGSPQHF. The DNA of the CDR3 is TGTGCCAGCAGCCCTGGGACAGGGGGCTCGCCCCAGCATTTT.

V gene TRBV24-1 combines with J gene TRBJ2-2; 11 bases map to TRBD1. Per germline, CDR1 KGHDR and CDR2 SFDVKD. V lost 4 bases and J lost 4; bases outside the gene matches: 4. This CDR3 is 16 amino acids long. The CDR3 protein is CATSDQGTGGTGELFF. CDR3 in DNA: TGTGCCACCAGTGACCAAGGGACAGGGGGCACCGGGGAGCTGTTTTTT.

V and J are TRBV12-3 or TRBV12-4 and TRBJ1-1; TRBD1 is a possible D gene (6 bases). V lost 5 bases and J lost 11, with 24 bases in between. The CDR3 has 15 residues. The CDR3 DNA reads TGTGCCAGCAGTCCCAGGGGTACCAGGGACCGGGGGGCTTTCTTT. Translating it yields CASSPRGTRDRGAFF.

This chain links TRBV20-1 with TRBJ2-5, with D unresolved. Germline V gene data show CDR1 as DFQATT and CDR2 as SNEGSKA (reference sequence). V dropped 5 bases and J dropped 4 bases, with 14 bases sitting between them. CDR3 length: 13 residues. CDR3 protein: CSAPEAWRETQYF. CDR3 DNA: TGCAGTGCTCCCGAAGCCTGGAGAGAGACCCAGTACTTC.

A few counts support this clonotype. This rearrangement joins TRBV27 to TRBJ2-2; D unclear. CDR3 length equals 11 residues. Germline assignment: CDR1 MNHEY and CDR2 SMNVEV (reference sequence). The V end was cut by 4 bases, the J end by 4 bases, with 1 base between. DNA for the CDR3: TGTGCCAGCAGTTCCACCGGGGAGCTGTTTTTT. Protein: CASSSTGELFF.

The chain's CDR3 is CASRDRGITNEQFF. The CDR3 DNA follows: TGTGCCAGCAGGGACAGGGGAATTACGAATGAGCAGTTCTTC. This sequence joins TRBV21-1 and TRBJ2-1; no DNA check was done on the table's D call, TRBD1. TRBV21-1 is annotated as a pseudogene. This CDR3 is built from 14 residues.

The rearrangement uses TRBV3-1 and TRBJ1-2; D is unresolved. The germline V gene has CDR1 LGHDT and CDR2 YNNKEL (reference sequence). This CDR3 comprises 12 residues. Trimming pared 1 base from V and 7 bases from J, leaving 7 bases between. CDR3 in amino acids: CASSQGGTGYTF. CDR3 sequence (DNA): TGTGCCAGCAGCCAAGGGGGTACTGGCTACACCTTC. The variable domain in full, completed from reference TRBV3-1 and TRBJ1-2, reads DTAVSQTPKYLVTQMGNDKSIKCEQNLGHDTMYWYKQDSKKFLKIMFSYNNKELIINETVPNRFSPKSPDKAHLNLHINSLELGDSAVYFCASSQGGTGYTFGSGTRLTVV.

The rearrangement uses TRBV29-1 and TRBJ2-7; TRBD1 is a possible D gene (6 bases). Trimming took 7 bases from V and 2 from J, leaving 18 bases between them. Germline loops: CDR1 SQVTM, CDR2 ANQGSEA. The length of the CDR3 is 14 residues. In DNA form, the CDR3 reads TGCAGCGCCCTCCTCCCCGGACAGACCTACGAGCAGTACTTC. Amino acid sequence: CSALLPGQTYEQYF.